These T cell receptor beta chains were read from a single sample in a study of cytomegalovirus exposure and HLA in healthy donors. Some clones are missing from TCRdb's copy, which holds only in-frame ones; the method was immunoSEQ multiplex PCR. The sample has some 120,000 clones, about 80% seen once. Sequenced sample: PBMCs. Receptor source: a man aged 25 to 40 in good health and CMV-seronegative. The CDR3 runs from the conserved cysteine through the conserved F or W. D genes are given only for firm matches. The size field is filled for only some rows; it gives once, few, many or a size class.

size: NA
D: TRBD2
J: TRBJ2-7
length: 13
V: TRBV6-6
CDR3: CASRAGVTYEQYF
DNA: TGTGCCAGCCGAGCGGGGGTCACCTACGAGCAGTACTTC

size: NA
D: TRBD1
J: TRBJ1-5
length: 16
V: TRBV18
CDR3: CASTTQGQPSNQPQHF
DNA: TGTGCCAGCACTACCCAGGGACAGCCGAGCAATCAGCCCCAGCATTTT

size: NA
D: TRBD2
J: TRBJ2-6
length: 16
V: TRBV6-5
CDR3: CASSYGEGTGANVLTF
DNA: TGTGCCAGCAGTTACGGGGAGGGAACTGGGGCCAACGTCCTGACTTTC

size: NA
D: TRBD2
J: TRBJ2-1
length: 15
V: TRBV28
CDR3: CASSLAGELYNEQFF
DNA: TGTGCCAGCAGTTTAGCGGGGGAACTCTACAATGAGCAGTTCTTC

size: NA
D: TRBD1
J: TRBJ1-1
length: 14
V: TRBV6-6
CDR3: CASSETTGGTEAFF
DNA: TGTGCCAGCAGCGAAACGACAGGGGGAACTGAAGCTTTCTTT

size: once
D: TRBD2
J: TRBJ2-1
length: 14
V: TRBV10-3
CDR3: CAISRTSDYNEQFF
DNA: TGTGCCATCAGCCGGACTAGCGACTACAATGAGCAGTTCTTC

size: NA
D: NA
J: TRBJ1-5
length: 15
V: TRBV6-5
CDR3: CASSSQELSNQPQHF
DNA: TGTGCCAGCAGCTCACAGGAGTTGAGCAATCAGCCCCAGCATTTT

size: NA
D: TRBD2
J: TRBJ2-2
length: 14
V: TRBV9
CDR3: CASRTSVNTGELFF
DNA: TGTGCCAGCAGGACTAGCGTGAACACCGGGGAGCTGTTTTTT

size: NA
D: NA
J: TRBJ2-7
length: 15
V: TRBV28
CDR3: CASTSPERDDYEQYF
DNA: TGTGCCAGCACCTCTCCCGAGAGGGATGACTACGAGCAGTACTTC

size: NA
D: TRBD2
J: TRBJ2-3
length: 18
V: TRBV23-1
CDR3: CASSQSRREGRSTDTQYF
DNA: TGCGCCAGCAGTCAATCGAGACGGGAGGGCCGCAGCACAGATACGCAGTATTTT

size: NA
D: NA
J: TRBJ2-7
length: 14
V: TRBV9
CDR3: CASSVEERSYEQYF
DNA: TGTGCCAGCAGCGTAGAAGAGAGGTCCTACGAGCAGTACTTC

size: few
D: TRBD1
J: TRBJ1-6
length: 14
V: TRBV6-4
CDR3: CASRPTGGNSPLHF
DNA: TGTGCCAGCAGACCGACAGGGGGCAATTCACCCCTCCACTTT

size: NA
D: TRBD1
J: TRBJ1-2
length: 14
V: TRBV29-1
CDR3: CSVEVGQGNYGYTF
DNA: TGCAGCGTTGAAGTGGGACAGGGAAACTATGGCTACACCTTC

size: NA
D: NA
J: TRBJ1-4
length: 14
V: TRBV19
CDR3: CASSIGRGAEKLFF
DNA: TGTGCCAGTAGTATTGGGCGGGGGGCTGAAAAACTGTTTTTT

size: NA
D: TRBD1
J: TRBJ1-1
length: 13
V: TRBV5-4
CDR3: CASSLADRAEAFF
DNA: TGTGCCAGCAGCTTGGCGGACAGGGCTGAAGCTTTCTTT

size: NA
D: NA
J: TRBJ1-1
length: 14
V: TRBV30
CDR3: CAWSVGGLNTEAFF
DNA: TGTGCCTGGAGTGTAGGCGGGCTGAACACTGAAGCTTTCTTT

size: NA
D: NA
J: TRBJ2-7
length: 13
V: TRBV2
CDR3: CASSEVSYSEQYF
DNA: TGTGCCAGCAGTGAAGTGAGCTACAGCGAGCAGTACTTC

size: NA
D: TRBD1
J: TRBJ1-5
length: 13
V: TRBV30
CDR3: CAWGGTGNQPQHF
DNA: TGTGCCTGGGGAGGGACAGGCAATCAGCCCCAGCATTTT

size: NA
D: TRBD2
J: TRBJ2-2
length: 14
V: TRBV19
CDR3: CASKALRETGELFF
DNA: TGTGCCAGTAAGGCACTGCGGGAGACCGGGGAGCTGTTTTTT

size: NA
D: NA
J: TRBJ2-6
length: 15
V: TRBV6-1
CDR3: CASSAKGAGANVLTF
DNA: TGTGCCAGCAGCGCGAAGGGGGCTGGGGCCAACGTCCTGACTTTC

size: NA
D: TRBD1
J: TRBJ2-7
length: 13
V: TRBV6-5
CDR3: CASRWTGGNEQYF
DNA: TGTGCCAGCAGGTGGACAGGGGGCAACGAGCAGTACTTC

size: NA
D: NA
J: TRBJ1-4
length: 18
V: TRBV9
CDR3: CASSVGPGTLATNEKLFF
DNA: TGTGCCAGCAGCGTAGGACCAGGGACACTTGCAACTAATGAAAAACTGTTTTTT

size: NA
D: NA
J: TRBJ1-1
length: 14
V: TRBV19
CDR3: CASSHRALNTEAFF
DNA: TGTGCCAGTAGTCACAGGGCCTTGAACACTGAAGCTTTCTTT

size: NA
D: NA
J: TRBJ1-5
length: 19
V: TRBV10-3
CDR3: CAISRSAPGTAAYNQPQHF
DNA: TGTGCCATCAGTCGAAGTGCCCCAGGCACAGCCGCTTACAATCAGCCCCAGCATTTT

size: NA
D: TRBD1
J: TRBJ2-7
length: 15
V: TRBV9
CDR3: CASSVAGTGSHEQYF
DNA: TGTGCCAGCAGCGTAGCCGGGACAGGGAGCCACGAGCAGTACTTC

size: NA
D: NA
J: TRBJ1-1
length: 16
V: TRBV27
CDR3: CASSSKQGSMNTEAFF
DNA: TGTGCCAGCAGTTCAAAGCAGGGGAGTATGAATACTGAAGCTTTCTTT

size: few
D: TRBD1
J: TRBJ1-4
length: 17
V: TRBV6-1
CDR3: CASSEYGFGTGNEKLFF
DNA: TGTGCCAGCAGTGAATATGGGTTTGGGACAGGAAATGAAAAACTGTTTTTT

size: NA
D: NA
J: TRBJ2-1
length: 13
V: TRBV6-6
CDR3: CASSQPRENEQFF
DNA: TGTGCCAGCAGTCAACCCAGGGAAAATGAGCAGTTCTTC

size: once
D: TRBD1
J: TRBJ2-7
length: 14
V: TRBV9
CDR3: CASSLGQGGYEQYF
DNA: TGTGCCAGCAGCCTTGGACAGGGGGGCTACGAGCAGTACTTC

size: NA
D: NA
J: TRBJ1-4
length: 15
V: TRBV4-1
CDR3: CASSQPGPANEKLFF
DNA: TGCGCCAGCAGCCAACCAGGTCCTGCTAATGAAAAACTGTTTTTT

size: NA
D: NA
J: TRBJ2-2
length: 14
V: TRBV2
CDR3: CASSERVGTGELFF
DNA: TGTGCCAGCAGTGAGAGGGTGGGCACCGGGGAGCTGTTTTTT

size: NA
D: NA
J: TRBJ1-5
length: 15
V: TRBV7-8
CDR3: CASSSWGPGNQPQHF
DNA: TGTGCCAGCAGCTCGTGGGGGCCGGGAAATCAGCCCCAGCATTTT

size: NA
D: NA
J: TRBJ2-3
length: 14
V: TRBV5-1
CDR3: CASSLGQTRDTQYF
DNA: TGCGCCAGCAGCTTGGGGCAGACAAGAGATACGCAGTATTTT

size: NA
D: TRBD1
J: TRBJ2-1
length: 14
V: TRBV10-3
CDR3: CAISKGQGSNEQFF
DNA: TGTGCCATCAGTAAAGGACAGGGCAGCAATGAGCAGTTCTTC

size: NA
D: NA
J: TRBJ1-4
length: 14
V: TRBV7-7
CDR3: CASSLQGLGEKLFF
DNA: TGTGCCAGCAGCTTACAGGGGTTGGGGGAAAAACTGTTTTTT

size: NA
D: TRBD1
J: TRBJ1-6
length: 17
V: TRBV7-2
CDR3: CASSFGQADSYNSPLHF
DNA: TGTGCCAGCAGCTTCGGACAGGCCGACTCCTATAATTCACCCCTCCACTTT

size: NA
D: NA
J: TRBJ2-7
length: 14
V: TRBV5-1
CDR3: CASSLVQGYYEQYF
DNA: TGCGCCAGCAGCTTGGTACAGGGTTACTACGAGCAGTACTTC

size: NA
D: NA
J: TRBJ1-3
length: 15
V: TRBV11-2
CDR3: CASSNDRSSGNTIYF
DNA: TGTGCCAGCAGCAATGACAGGAGCTCTGGAAACACCATATATTTT

size: NA
D: NA
J: TRBJ1-1
length: 10
V: TRBV29-1
CDR3: CSVAGTEAFF
DNA: TGCAGCGTTGCAGGGACTGAAGCTTTCTTT

size: NA
D: NA
J: TRBJ1-1
length: 11
V: TRBV29-1
CDR3: CSVSIRVVAFF
DNA: TGCAGCGTATCTATCAGGGTTGTAGCTTTCTTT

size: NA
D: TRBD2
J: TRBJ2-7
length: 15
V: TRBV27
CDR3: CASRPAGGRAKEQYF
DNA: TGTGCCAGCAGGCCCGCGGGCGGGAGGGCGAAAGAGCAGTACTTC

size: NA
D: TRBD1
J: TRBJ1-4
length: 15
V: TRBV27
CDR3: CASSPRQGTNEKLFF
DNA: TGTGCCAGCAGCCCAAGACAGGGGACTAATGAAAAACTGTTTTTT

size: NA
D: TRBD2
J: TRBJ2-5
length: 15
V: TRBV7-2
CDR3: CASRNRLAGGETQYF
DNA: TGTGCCAGCAGGAATCGACTAGCGGGGGGAGAGACCCAGTACTTC

size: NA
D: TRBD1
J: TRBJ1-1
length: 12
V: TRBV6-5
CDR3: CASSLGQGHAFF
DNA: TGTGCCAGCAGTTTAGGACAGGGCCACGCTTTCTTT